This T cell receptor beta chain originates from a study of T-cell memory formation after mild COVID-19 (dated by TCRdb to 2020 to 2023). About the study as a whole: TCR sequence clusters from the two donors were found to be largely donor specific. Longitudinal TCRalpha and TCRbeta repertoire sequencing tracked T-cell clones expanding and contracting after mild COVID-19 in two donors. Two young, previously healthy adult volunteers, one female and one male, were included in the cohort.

This clonotype has a handful of counts. This receptor's antigen is unknown. The input lacks base qualities; no much larger clone sits a single base away. PBMCs were isolated by Ficoll-Paque density gradient centrifugation. General study outcomes and caveats: The study covered only two mild cases, and larger cohorts including severe cases with pre-infection samples were considered necessary. The second-wave clones that peaked on day 37 were not confirmed to be SARS-CoV-2 specific. Some responding clones were detected in pre-infection memory, which suggested that pre-existing cross-reactive memory T cells had joined the SARS-CoV-2 response. Clones contracting from day 15 to 85 had balanced CD4/CD8 phenotypes, while a second wave expanding from day 15 to 37 was biased towards CD4+. Contracting CD4+ clones appeared mostly in the CM and EM memory subsets, whereas CD8+ clones were enriched in EMRA.

The instrument given in TCRdb is Illumina NovaSeq 6000. cDNA libraries for TCRalpha and TCRbeta were prepared by 5'RACE using constant-segment primers, with sample barcodes and unique molecular identifiers added. Trizol reagent was used to extract RNA from every sample. Library amplification was performed in two PCR steps, and a second sample barcode and Illumina TruSeq adapters were introduced in the second step. The libraries were sequenced on an Illumina NovaSeq using 2 x 150 bp paired-end reads. In the source study's methods: The reads were demultiplexed and collapsed into UMI-guided consensus sequences using migec v1.2.7. Using mixcr v2.1.11, the UMI consensuses were aligned to TRA and TRB V and J templates and assembled into clonotypes. Expanded or contracted clonotypes were those called significant by both edgeR and NoisET, with noise models trained on biological replicates. For edgeR calls, the thresholds were a false discovery rate-adjusted p below 0.01 and a log2 fold-change of 1. As an exploratory analysis of dynamics, PCA with hierarchical clustering was applied to max-normalized trajectories of the 1000 most abundant clonotypes. Separately sequenced CD4+ and CD8+ repertoires were used to assign a CD4 or CD8 phenotype to each responding clone. TCRdb's own reprocessing of the public reads used fastp at Q25 and MiXCR and kept productive beta chains. Identical CDR3 proteins give one entry, which carries the most common genes and DNA. The V and J calls and clone size are TCRdb's, not the authors'. The sample table holds 500,000 to 650,000 distinct CDR3 sequences, of which about a fifth were seen once. The biggest ten clones account for 7% to 9% of the sample.

Unmatched junction bases come to 7, with V trimmed by 7 bases and J by 3 bases. The CDR3 sequence holds 15 residues, the cysteine and phenylalanine included. The DNA shown is the 45-base CDR3, in frame from base 1. The sequenced sample consisted of PBMCs or a T cell subset sorted from them (not recorded which). The chain links TRBV12-3 or TRBV12-4 with TRBJ1-5, with 9 middle bases fitting TRBD1. The TCR was taken from an adult woman who had mild COVID-19 (a few samples of this study predate the infection). The sample titles of this study are shuffled in the database, so cell type and time point are left out; the donor was told from shared clones. Here is the DNA: TGTGCCAGCATCCAAACAGGGGGCTTCAATCAGCCCCAGCATTTT. Its translation reads: CASIQTGGFNQPQHF.